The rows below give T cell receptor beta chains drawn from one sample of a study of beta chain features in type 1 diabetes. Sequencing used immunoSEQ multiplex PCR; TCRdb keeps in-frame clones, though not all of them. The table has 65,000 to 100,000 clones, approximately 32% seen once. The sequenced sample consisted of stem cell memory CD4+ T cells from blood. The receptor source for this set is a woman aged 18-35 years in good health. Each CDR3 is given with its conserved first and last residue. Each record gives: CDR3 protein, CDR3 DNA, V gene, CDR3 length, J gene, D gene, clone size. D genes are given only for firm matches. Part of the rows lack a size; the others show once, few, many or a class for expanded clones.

cdr3_aa: CASTRDRGREKLFF; cdr3_nt: TGTGCCAGCACTCGGGACAGGGGGAGGGAAAAACTGTTTTTT; v_call: TRBV28; cdr3_length: 14; j_call: TRBJ1-4; d_call: TRBD1; clone_size: .
cdr3_aa: CASSPGSWGRPYGYTF; cdr3_nt: TGTGCCAGCAGCCCGGGGAGTTGGGGGAGGCCCTATGGCTACACCTTC; v_call: TRBV4-2; cdr3_length: 16; j_call: TRBJ1-2; d_call: .; clone_size: .
cdr3_aa: CANSRGGTSTDTQYF; cdr3_nt: TGTGCCAATAGCAGGGGAGGGACAAGCACAGATACGCAGTATTTT; v_call: TRBV19; cdr3_length: 15; j_call: TRBJ2-3; d_call: .; clone_size: .
cdr3_aa: CASGYGQYGYTF; cdr3_nt: TGTGCCAGCGGGTATGGACAGTATGGCTACACCTTC; v_call: TRBV19; cdr3_length: 12; j_call: TRBJ1-2; d_call: .; clone_size: .
cdr3_aa: CASSSRQGTGELFF; cdr3_nt: TGCGCCAGCAGCTCCCGCCAGGGGACCGGGGAGCTGTTTTTT; v_call: TRBV5-1; cdr3_length: 14; j_call: TRBJ2-2; d_call: .; clone_size: few
cdr3_aa: CASSLGGRGQGISGYTF; cdr3_nt: TGTGCCAGCAGCTTAGGGGGTCGGGGACAGGGGATAAGTGGCTACACCTTC; v_call: TRBV7-2; cdr3_length: 17; j_call: TRBJ1-2; d_call: TRBD1; clone_size: .
cdr3_aa: CASSRGQGNEQFF; cdr3_nt: TGTGCTAGCAGCCGGGGACAGGGCAATGAGCAGTTCTTC; v_call: TRBV7-7; cdr3_length: 13; j_call: TRBJ2-1; d_call: TRBD1; clone_size: .
cdr3_aa: CASSKVSQEYAEAFF; cdr3_nt: TGTGCCAGCAGCAAAGTATCCCAGGAATACGCCGAAGCTTTCTTT; v_call: TRBV21-1; cdr3_length: 15; j_call: TRBJ1-1; d_call: .; clone_size: .
cdr3_aa: CASSWDSNTEAFF; cdr3_nt: TGTGCCAGTAGTTGGGACAGCAACACTGAAGCTTTCTTT; v_call: TRBV19; cdr3_length: 13; j_call: TRBJ1-1; d_call: TRBD1; clone_size: .
cdr3_aa: CANFSPGGTEAFF; cdr3_nt: TGTGCCAACTTCTCCCCGGGGGGGACTGAAGCTTTCTTT; v_call: TRBV6-1; cdr3_length: 13; j_call: TRBJ1-1; d_call: .; clone_size: .